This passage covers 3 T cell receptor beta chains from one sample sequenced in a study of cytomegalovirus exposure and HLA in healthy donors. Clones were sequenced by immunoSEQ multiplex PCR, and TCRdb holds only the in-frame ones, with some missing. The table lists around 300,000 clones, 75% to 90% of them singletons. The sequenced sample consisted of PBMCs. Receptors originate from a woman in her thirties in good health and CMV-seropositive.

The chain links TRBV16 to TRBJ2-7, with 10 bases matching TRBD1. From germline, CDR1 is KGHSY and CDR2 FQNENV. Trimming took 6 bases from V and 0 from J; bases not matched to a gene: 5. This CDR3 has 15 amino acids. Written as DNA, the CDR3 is TGTGCCAGCAGACCGGACAGGGGGGGCTCCTACGAGCAGTACTTC. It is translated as CASRPDRGGSYEQYF.

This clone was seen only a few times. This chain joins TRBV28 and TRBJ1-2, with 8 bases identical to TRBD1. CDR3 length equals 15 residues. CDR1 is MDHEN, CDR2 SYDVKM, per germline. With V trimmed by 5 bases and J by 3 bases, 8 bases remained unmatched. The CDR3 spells CASSITGTGHYGYTF. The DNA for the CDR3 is TGTGCCAGCAGTATCACCGGGACAGGACACTATGGCTACACCTTC.

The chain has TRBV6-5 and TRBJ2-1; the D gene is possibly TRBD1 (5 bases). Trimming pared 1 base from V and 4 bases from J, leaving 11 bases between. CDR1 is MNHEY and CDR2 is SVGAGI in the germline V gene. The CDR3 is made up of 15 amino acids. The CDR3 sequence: CASSYYPKGYNEQFF. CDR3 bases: TGTGCCAGCAGTTACTATCCGAAGGGGTACAATGAGCAGTTCTTC.